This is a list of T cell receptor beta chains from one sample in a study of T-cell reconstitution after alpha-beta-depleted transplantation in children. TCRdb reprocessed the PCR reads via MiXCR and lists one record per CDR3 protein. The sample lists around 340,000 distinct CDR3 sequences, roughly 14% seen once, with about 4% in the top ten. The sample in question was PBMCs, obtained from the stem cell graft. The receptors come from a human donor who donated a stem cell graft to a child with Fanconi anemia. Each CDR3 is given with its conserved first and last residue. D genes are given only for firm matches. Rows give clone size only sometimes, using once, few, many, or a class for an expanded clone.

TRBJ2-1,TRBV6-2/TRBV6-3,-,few,TGTGCCAGCAGTTATCAGGGAGGTGAGCAGTTCTTC,CASSYQGGEQFF
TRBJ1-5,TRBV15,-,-,TGTGCCACCAGCAGAGATTTATGGGGCGAGAGGGGCAATCAGCCCCAGCATTTT,CATSRDLWGERGNQPQHF
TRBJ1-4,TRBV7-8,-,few,TGTGCCAGCAGCTCCGGACGGGGTAATGAAAAACTGTTTTTT,CASSSGRGNEKLFF
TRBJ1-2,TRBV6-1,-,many,TGTGCCAGCAGAGCTGACAGGAGTTATGGCTACACCTTC,CASRADRSYGYTF
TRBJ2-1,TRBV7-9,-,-,TGTGCCAGCAACTACGGGATAAATGAAGTCTACAATGAGCAGTTCTTC,CASNYGINEVYNEQFF
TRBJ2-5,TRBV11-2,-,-,TGTGCCAGCAGCTTTAGTCAGGAAGAGACCCAGTACTTC,CASSFSQEETQYF
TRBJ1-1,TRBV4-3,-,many,TGCGCCAGCAGCCAAGATTACAGGGCGAACACTGAAGCTTTCTTT,CASSQDYRANTEAFF
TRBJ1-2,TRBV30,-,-,TGTGCCTGGAGTATCTCCCCCAGGGCTCCCGGCTACACCTTC,CAWSISPRAPGYTF
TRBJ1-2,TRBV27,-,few,TGTGCCAGCAGTCTCCGGGAGGGGGATGGCTACACCTTC,CASSLREGDGYTF
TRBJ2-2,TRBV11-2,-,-,TGTGCCAGCAGCTTAGGTCCGTTCAACACCGGGGAGCTGTTTTTT,CASSLGPFNTGELFF
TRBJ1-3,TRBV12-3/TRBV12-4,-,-,TGTGCCAGCAGTTTAGCCAGTTCTAGCTCTGGAAACACCATATATTTT,CASSLASSSSGNTIYF
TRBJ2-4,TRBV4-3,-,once,TGCGCCAGCAGCCAAGATCGCCCCGGAGGGGCCAAAAACATTCAGTACTTC,CASSQDRPGGAKNIQYF
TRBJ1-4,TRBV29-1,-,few,TGCAGCGTTGAAGGAGGGGCGGATGAAAAACTGTTTTTT,CSVEGGADEKLFF
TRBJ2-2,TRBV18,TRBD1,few,TGTGCCAGCTCACCCAACAGGGGGCGGCCCCCACCCGGGGAGCTGTTTTTT,CASSPNRGRPPPGELFF
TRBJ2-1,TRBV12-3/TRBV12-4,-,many,TGTGCCAGCAGTCTCTGGGATTCCGGCAATGAGCAGTTCTTC,CASSLWDSGNEQFF